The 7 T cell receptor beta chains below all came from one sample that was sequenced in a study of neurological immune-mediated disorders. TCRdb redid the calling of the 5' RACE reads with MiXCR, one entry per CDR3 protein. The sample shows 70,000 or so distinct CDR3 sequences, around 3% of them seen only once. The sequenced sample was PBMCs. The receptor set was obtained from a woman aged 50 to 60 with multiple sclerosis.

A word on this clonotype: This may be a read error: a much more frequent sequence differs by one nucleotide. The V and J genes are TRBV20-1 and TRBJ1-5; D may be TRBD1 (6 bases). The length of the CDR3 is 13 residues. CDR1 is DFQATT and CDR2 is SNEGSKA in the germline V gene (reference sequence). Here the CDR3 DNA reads TGCAGTGTTTCACAGGGTCGGAGTCAGCCCCAGAATTTT. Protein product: CSVSQGRSQPQNF.

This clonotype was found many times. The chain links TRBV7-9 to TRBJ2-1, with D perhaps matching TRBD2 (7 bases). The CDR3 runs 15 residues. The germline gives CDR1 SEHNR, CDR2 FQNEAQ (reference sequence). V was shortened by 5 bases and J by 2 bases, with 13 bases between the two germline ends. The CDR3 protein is CASSGKGGAYNEQFF. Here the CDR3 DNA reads TGTGCCAGCAGCGGAAAGGGGGGGGCCTACAATGAGCAGTTCTTC.

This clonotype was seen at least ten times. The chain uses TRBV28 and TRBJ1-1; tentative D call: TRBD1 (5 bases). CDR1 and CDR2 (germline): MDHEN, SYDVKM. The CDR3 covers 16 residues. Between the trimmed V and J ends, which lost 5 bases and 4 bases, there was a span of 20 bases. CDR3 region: CASSPWTGGVVTEAFF. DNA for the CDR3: TGTGCCAGCAGTCCCTGGACTGGGGGAGTAGTCACTGAAGCTTTCTTT.

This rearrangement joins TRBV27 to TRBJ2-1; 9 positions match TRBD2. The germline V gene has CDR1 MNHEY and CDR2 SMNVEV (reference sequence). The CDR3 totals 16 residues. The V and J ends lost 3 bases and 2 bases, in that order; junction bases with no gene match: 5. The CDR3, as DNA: TGTGCCAGCAGTTTGAGGCGGGAGGGGGCCTACAATGAGCAGTTCTTC. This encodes CASSLRREGAYNEQFF.

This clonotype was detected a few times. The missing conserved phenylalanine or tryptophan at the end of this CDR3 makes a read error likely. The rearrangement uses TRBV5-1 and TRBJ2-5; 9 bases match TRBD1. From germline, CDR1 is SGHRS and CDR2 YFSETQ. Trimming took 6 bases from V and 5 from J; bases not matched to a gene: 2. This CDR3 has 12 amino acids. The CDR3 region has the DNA TGCGCCAGCACCGGACAGGGGGAGACCCAGTACAAC. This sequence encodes CASTGQGETQYN.

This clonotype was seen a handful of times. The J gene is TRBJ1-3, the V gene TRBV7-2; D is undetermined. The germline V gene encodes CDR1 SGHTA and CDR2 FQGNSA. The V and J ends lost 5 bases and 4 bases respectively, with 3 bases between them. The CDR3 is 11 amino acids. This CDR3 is CASSPGNTIYF. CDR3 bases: TGTGCCAGCAGCCCGGGAAACACCATATATTTT.

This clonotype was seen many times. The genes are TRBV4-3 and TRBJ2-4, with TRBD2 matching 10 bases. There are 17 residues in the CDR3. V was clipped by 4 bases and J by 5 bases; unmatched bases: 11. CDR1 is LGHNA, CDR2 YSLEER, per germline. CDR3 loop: CASSPRDSGGSENIQYF. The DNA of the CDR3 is TGCGCCAGCAGCCCCCGGGATAGCGGGGGGTCTGAAAACATTCAGTACTTC.